This T cell receptor beta chain appears in the sequencing data of a study of cytomegalovirus exposure and HLA in healthy donors. Amplification used 60 Vbeta primers and 13 Jbeta primers. Generated by immunoSEQ multiplex PCR, the TCRdb table keeps only in-frame clones and is missing some. The profile shows approximately 210,000 clones, approximately 85% of them singletons. In this sample, this clone turned up a few times. The antigen is unknown. Findings and limits, study-wide: With later analysis, a missense DCLRE1C variant became linked to TCR beta V- and J-gene trimming. At a 0.05 false discovery rate, a later analysis found approximately 17,000 TCR beta sequences to be associated with HLA alleles.

The receptor comes from a man aged 18-30 years in good health and CMV-seronegative. The specimen was PBMCs.

CDR3: CASSEGLAGVYEQYF. CDR3 in DNA: TGTGCCAGCAGCGAGGGACTAGCGGGAGTCTACGAGCAGTACTTC. V gene TRBV11-2 combines with J gene TRBJ2-7; 14 bases are shared with TRBD2. V gave up 5 bases and J gave up 3 bases; unmatched junction bases: 3. This CDR3 contains 15 residues. The germline V gene encodes CDR1 SGHAT and CDR2 FQNNGV. The full variable domain, rest sourced from reference TRBV11-2 and TRBJ2-7, is EAGVAQSPRYKIIEKRQSVAFWCNPISGHATLYWYQQILGQGPKLLIQFQNNGVVDDSQLPKDRFSAERLKGVDSTLKIQPAKLEDSAVYLCASSEGLAGVYEQYFGPGTRLTVT.